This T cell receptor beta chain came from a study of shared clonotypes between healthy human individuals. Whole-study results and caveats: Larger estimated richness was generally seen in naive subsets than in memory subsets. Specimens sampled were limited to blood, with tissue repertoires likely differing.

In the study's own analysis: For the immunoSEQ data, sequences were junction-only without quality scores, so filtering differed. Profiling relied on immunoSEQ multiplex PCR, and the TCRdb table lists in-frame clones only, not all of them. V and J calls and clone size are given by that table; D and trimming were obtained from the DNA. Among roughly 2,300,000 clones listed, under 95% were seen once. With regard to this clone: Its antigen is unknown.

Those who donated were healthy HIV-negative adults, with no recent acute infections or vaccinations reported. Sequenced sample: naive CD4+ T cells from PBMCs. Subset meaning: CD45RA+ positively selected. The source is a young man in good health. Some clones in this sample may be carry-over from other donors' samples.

CDR3 nucleotides: TGTGCCAGCAGCTTAGGAGACCGCAATGAGCAGTTCTTC. It codes for CASSLGDRNEQFF. The chain uses TRBV7-2 and TRBJ2-1; D not resolved. The CDR3 spans 13 residues. Trimming removed 1 base from V and 6 bases from J, with 7 bases in between. Germline CDR1 reads SGHTA; CDR2 reads FQGNSA.